The rows below give T cell receptor beta chains drawn from one sample of a study of cytomegalovirus exposure and HLA in healthy donors. Clones were sequenced by immunoSEQ multiplex PCR, and TCRdb holds only the in-frame ones, with some missing. The sample lists around 150,000 clones, 65% to 85% occurring once. The source material was PBMCs. The source of these receptors is a woman between 18 and 29 years old in good health and CMV-seronegative. Each CDR3 is given with its conserved first and last residue. Each record gives: J gene, V gene, CDR3 protein.

J: TRBJ2-3
V: TRBV5-4
CDR3: CASSLKVGGPSDTQYF

J: TRBJ2-7
V: TRBV6-6
CDR3: CASRPQQGASGEYF

J: TRBJ2-1
V: TRBV7-3
CDR3: CASSFGSHSYNEQFF

J: TRBJ1-2
V: TRBV6-5
CDR3: CASYAQAGDNYGYTF

J: TRBJ1-2
V: TRBV4-2
CDR3: CASSQADRDKANYGYTF

J: TRBJ1-1
V: TRBV9
CDR3: CASSVTGSNTEAFF

J: TRBJ2-1
V: TRBV28
CDR3: CASHGTSGVGNEQFF

J: TRBJ2-4
V: TRBV7-8
CDR3: CASSLEGAGAAKNIQYF

J: TRBJ1-1
V: TRBV19
CDR3: CASSLEQGTEAFF

J: TRBJ2-3
V: TRBV28
CDR3: CASSLTGADTQYF

J: TRBJ2-2
V: TRBV9
CDR3: CASSVGGREAGELFF

J: TRBJ2-7
V: TRBV11-2
CDR3: CASSLGTAYEQYF

J: TRBJ1-1
V: TRBV7-6
CDR3: CASSLKSQTEAFF

J: TRBJ1-2
V: TRBV4-2
CDR3: CASSQEVSVLYGYTF

J: TRBJ2-5
V: TRBV6-1
CDR3: CASSEGSGVRKETQYF

J: TRBJ1-2
V: TRBV6-5
CDR3: CASSEEGDYGYTF

J: TRBJ1-4
V: TRBV6-5
CDR3: CASSPDRPLEKLFF

J: TRBJ2-7
V: TRBV7-9
CDR3: CASSYPRGLGDEQYF

J: -
V: TRBV7-2
CDR3: CASSRSARAYEQYF

J: TRBJ2-7
V: TRBV5-1
CDR3: CASSFSGGAYEQYF

J: TRBJ2-2
V: TRBV19
CDR3: CASSIASGRGVGELFF

J: TRBJ1-1
V: TRBV5-1
CDR3: CASSWGTGVNTEAFF

J: TRBJ2-2
V: TRBV10-1
CDR3: CASSGQGLTGELFF

J: TRBJ2-7
V: TRBV4-1
CDR3: CASSQGRLMDRASYEQYF

J: TRBJ2-3
V: TRBV6-4
CDR3: CASSGTAGGSTDTQYF

J: TRBJ1-1
V: TRBV6-5
CDR3: CASRLWEEAFF

J: TRBJ1-4
V: TRBV27
CDR3: CASSRDRGEKLFF

J: TRBJ2-4
V: TRBV19
CDR3: CASVQDKAKNIQYF

J: TRBJ1-5
V: TRBV6-6
CDR3: CASRGTDNQPQHF

J: TRBJ1-5
V: TRBV6-1
CDR3: CASSEAWPFSNQPQHF

J: TRBJ1-4
V: TRBV5-1
CDR3: CASRPSGAWGEKLFF

J: TRBJ2-6
V: TRBV5-6
CDR3: CASSWRAAPSGLTF

J: TRBJ2-5
V: TRBV18
CDR3: CASSLAGTGDQETQYF

J: TRBJ1-1
V: TRBV11-3
CDR3: CASSLQGTTNTEAFF

J: TRBJ2-1
V: TRBV5-4
CDR3: CASSLAGSGNNEQFF

J: TRBJ1-3
V: TRBV21-1
CDR3: CASSKSVGTGRSGNTIYF

J: TRBJ2-4
V: TRBV2
CDR3: CASRERLAGGPKNIQYF

J: TRBJ2-2
V: TRBV6-4
CDR3: CASSTSGTSTGELFF

J: TRBJ2-7
V: TRBV7-6
CDR3: CASSLGDRGPYEQYF

J: TRBJ2-7
V: TRBV28
CDR3: CASSLSTGMTYEQYF

J: TRBJ2-6
V: TRBV5-1
CDR3: CASSLEPGGAYSGANVLTF